This is a list of T cell receptor beta chains from one sample in a study of siplizumab effects on memory and regulatory T cells. Sequencing was performed with immunoSEQ multiplex PCR; in TCRdb, only in-frame clones are kept and a portion is missing. The sample includes over 14,000 clones, about 46% of them seen just once. Which antigens these TCRs recognize remains unknown. The sample consisted of CFSE-low (dividing) CD4+ T cells sorted from an allogeneic mixed lymphocyte reaction. The receptors shown here come from a human donor in good health; the cells came from an allogeneic mixed lymphocyte reaction. The CDR3 runs from the conserved cysteine through the conserved F or W. Fields, in order: J gene, D gene, V gene, clone size, CDR3 length, CDR3 DNA, CDR3 protein. A D gene is named only where the DNA matches it firmly. Only part of the rows carry a size: once, few, many, or a class if the clone is expanded.

J gene: TRBJ2-3; D gene: NA; V gene: TRBV30; clone size: NA; CDR3 length: 13; CDR3 DNA: TGTGCCTGGAGTAAGGGCAACACAGATACGCAGTATTTT; CDR3 protein: CAWSKGNTDTQYF
J gene: TRBJ1-2; D gene: NA; V gene: TRBV7-2; clone size: NA; CDR3 length: 14; CDR3 DNA: TGTGCCAGCAGCTTAAGAGGCGGCAACTATGGCTACACCTTC; CDR3 protein: CASSLRGGNYGYTF
J gene: TRBJ2-3; D gene: TRBD1; V gene: TRBV18; clone size: NA; CDR3 length: 15; CDR3 DNA: TGTGCCAGCTCACTCGGGACAGGGGGCACAGATACGCAGTATTTT; CDR3 protein: CASSLGTGGTDTQYF
J gene: TRBJ2-2; D gene: NA; V gene: TRBV30; clone size: NA; CDR3 length: 15; CDR3 DNA: TGTGCCTGGAGCGGGGCTGGGGGACGGACCGGGGAGCTGTTTTTT; CDR3 protein: CAWSGAGGRTGELFF
J gene: TRBJ1-1; D gene: TRBD1; V gene: TRBV19; clone size: NA; CDR3 length: 17; CDR3 DNA: TGTGCCAGTTCGTTCCACCCCGGACAGGGGACGAACACTGAAGCTTTCTTT; CDR3 protein: CASSFHPGQGTNTEAFF
J gene: TRBJ2-1; D gene: NA; V gene: TRBV6-5; clone size: NA; CDR3 length: 12; CDR3 DNA: TGTGCCAGCAGTCAACTAGGAGGGGGGCAGTTCTTC; CDR3 protein: CASSQLGGGQFF
J gene: TRBJ1-2; D gene: NA; V gene: TRBV27; clone size: NA; CDR3 length: 16; CDR3 DNA: TGTGCCAGCAGTCCGAGACTTGGTGGGGCTAACTATGGCTACACCTTC; CDR3 protein: CASSPRLGGANYGYTF
J gene: TRBJ2-3; D gene: NA; V gene: TRBV30; clone size: few; CDR3 length: 17; CDR3 DNA: TGTGCCTGGAGTTCCCTCAAAGCTCTCGGGCTATTAGATACGCAGTATTTT; CDR3 protein: CAWSSLKALGLLDTQYF
J gene: TRBJ2-5; D gene: NA; V gene: TRBV12-1; clone size: NA; CDR3 length: 18; CDR3 DNA: NA; CDR3 protein: CASSFAGGTSGAQETQYF
J gene: TRBJ2-5; D gene: NA; V gene: TRBV11-2; clone size: NA; CDR3 length: 11; CDR3 DNA: TGTGCCAGCACCCCTGGTAAGACCCAGTACTTC; CDR3 protein: CASTPGKTQYF
J gene: TRBJ1-5; D gene: NA; V gene: TRBV7-9; clone size: few; CDR3 length: 15; CDR3 DNA: TGTGCCAGCAGCCTCGGGACTGCCAGCAATCAGCCCCAGCATTTT; CDR3 protein: CASSLGTASNQPQHF
J gene: TRBJ2-7; D gene: TRBD1; V gene: TRBV4-2; clone size: few; CDR3 length: 19; CDR3 DNA: TGTGCCAGCAGCCAACTCAGACCCGGACAGGGCCAAAGCTCCTACGAGCAGTACTTC; CDR3 protein: CASSQLRPGQGQSSYEQYF
J gene: TRBJ2-1; D gene: NA; V gene: TRBV11-3; clone size: few; CDR3 length: 13; CDR3 DNA: TGTGCCAGCAGCACCGCAGGTTACAATGAGCAGTTCTTC; CDR3 protein: CASSTAGYNEQFF
J gene: TRBJ1-4; D gene: TRBD1; V gene: TRBV10-2; clone size: NA; CDR3 length: 14; CDR3 DNA: TGCGCCAGCAGCCCGGGACAGGGGAATGAAAAACTGTTTTTT; CDR3 protein: CASSPGQGNEKLFF
J gene: TRBJ1-2; D gene: TRBD1; V gene: TRBV14; clone size: NA; CDR3 length: 14; CDR3 DNA: TGTGCCAGCAGCCAAACGACAGGGAGCTATGGCTACACCTTC; CDR3 protein: CASSQTTGSYGYTF
J gene: TRBJ1-2; D gene: NA; V gene: TRBV2; clone size: NA; CDR3 length: 17; CDR3 DNA: TGTGCCAGCAGGGGGACCAGCGGGGGAGCGGGGCTGATCGGCTACACCTTC; CDR3 protein: CASRGTSGGAGLIGYTF
J gene: TRBJ2-1; D gene: NA; V gene: TRBV27; clone size: NA; CDR3 length: 17; CDR3 DNA: TGTGCCAGCAGCGCCCTCGGACCGACGAGCTCCTACAATGAGCAGTTCTTC; CDR3 protein: CASSALGPTSSYNEQFF
J gene: TRBJ2-7; D gene: TRBD1; V gene: TRBV5-4; clone size: medium-sized; CDR3 length: 14; CDR3 DNA: TGTGCCAGCAGTACGGACAGGGGTATATACGAGCAGTACTTC; CDR3 protein: CASSTDRGIYEQYF
J gene: TRBJ2-7; D gene: NA; V gene: TRBV18; clone size: NA; CDR3 length: 13; CDR3 DNA: TGTGCCAGCTCACTCGCACAGGGCTACGAGCAGTACTTC; CDR3 protein: CASSLAQGYEQYF
J gene: TRBJ2-1; D gene: NA; V gene: TRBV18; clone size: NA; CDR3 length: 16; CDR3 DNA: TGTGCCAGCTCACACGGCCCAGCAGCTCAGTACAATGAGCAGTTCTTC; CDR3 protein: CASSHGPAAQYNEQFF
J gene: TRBJ2-7; D gene: TRBD2; V gene: TRBV5-6; clone size: medium-sized; CDR3 length: 15; CDR3 DNA: TGTGCCAGCAGCTTGGAGGGACTACCCTACATCGAGCAGTACTTC; CDR3 protein: CASSLEGLPYIEQYF
J gene: TRBJ2-3; D gene: NA; V gene: TRBV10-3; clone size: NA; CDR3 length: 15; CDR3 DNA: TGTGCCATCAGAGGAGGGGGGGGAAACACAGATACGCAGTATTTT; CDR3 protein: CAIRGGGGNTDTQYF
J gene: TRBJ1-2; D gene: NA; V gene: TRBV5-1; clone size: NA; CDR3 length: 16; CDR3 DNA: TGCGCCAGCAGCTTGATGAGGGACGGAGCTAACTATGGCTACACCTTC; CDR3 protein: CASSLMRDGANYGYTF
J gene: TRBJ2-7; D gene: TRBD1; V gene: TRBV10-3; clone size: NA; CDR3 length: 16; CDR3 DNA: TGTGCCATCAGCCGCGGACAGGGGGCTGATCCTTACGAGCAGTACTTC; CDR3 protein: CAISRGQGADPYEQYF
J gene: TRBJ1-5; D gene: NA; V gene: TRBV30; clone size: NA; CDR3 length: 13; CDR3 DNA: TGTGCCTGGAGTTCAGATAGCAATCAGCCCCAGCATTTT; CDR3 protein: CAWSSDSNQPQHF
J gene: TRBJ2-5; D gene: NA; V gene: TRBV5-5; clone size: NA; CDR3 length: 19; CDR3 DNA: TGTGCCAGCAGCTTGGCGGGGGGCGCAGGGTGGAAGTACCAAGAGACCCAGTACTTC; CDR3 protein: CASSLAGGAGWKYQETQYF
J gene: TRBJ2-7; D gene: NA; V gene: TRBV5-1; clone size: NA; CDR3 length: 16; CDR3 DNA: TGCGCCAGCAGCCTTCAACCGGGACACCTAGAAGGAGAGCAGTACTTC; CDR3 protein: CASSLQPGHLEGEQYF
J gene: TRBJ2-7; D gene: NA; V gene: TRBV29-1; clone size: few; CDR3 length: 13; CDR3 DNA: TGCAGCGTATTCCAGGGGAGCTCCTACGAGCAGTACTTC; CDR3 protein: CSVFQGSSYEQYF
J gene: TRBJ1-6; D gene: NA; V gene: TRBV7-9; clone size: NA; CDR3 length: 12; CDR3 DNA: TGTGCCAGCAGCTCTACAGGTTCACCCCTCCACTTT; CDR3 protein: CASSSTGSPLHF
J gene: TRBJ2-7; D gene: NA; V gene: TRBV7-9; clone size: NA; CDR3 length: 14; CDR3 DNA: TGTGCCAGCAGCTGGGCTAGCGTAACGGGCGAGCAGTACTTC; CDR3 protein: CASSWASVTGEQYF
J gene: TRBJ2-4; D gene: NA; V gene: TRBV5-8; clone size: NA; CDR3 length: 16; CDR3 DNA: TGTGCCAGCAGCCTGGGAGGAATTGGGGGGGCGTTACGGGAGTACTTC; CDR3 protein: CASSLGGIGGALREYF
J gene: TRBJ2-3; D gene: TRBD2; V gene: TRBV5-1; clone size: NA; CDR3 length: 17; CDR3 DNA: TGCGCCAGCAGCGTCGGGACTAGCGGGGGGTCCCCAGATACGCAGTATTTT; CDR3 protein: CASSVGTSGGSPDTQYF
J gene: TRBJ1-3; D gene: NA; V gene: TRBV19; clone size: NA; CDR3 length: 15; CDR3 DNA: TGTGCCAGTAGTCCGATTACTCTCTCTGGAAACACCATATATTTT; CDR3 protein: CASSPITLSGNTIYF
J gene: TRBJ2-6; D gene: NA; V gene: TRBV18; clone size: NA; CDR3 length: 14; CDR3 DNA: TGTGCCAGCTCACCCAGCACTGGGGCCAACGTCCTGACTTTC; CDR3 protein: CASSPSTGANVLTF
J gene: TRBJ1-2; D gene: NA; V gene: TRBV28; clone size: NA; CDR3 length: 12; CDR3 DNA: TGTGCCAGCAGTCCCAGTTTTTATGGCTACACCTTC; CDR3 protein: CASSPSFYGYTF
J gene: TRBJ1-3; D gene: NA; V gene: TRBV5-1; clone size: few; CDR3 length: 16; CDR3 DNA: TGCGCCAGCAGCTTGAATCCCCTTCGCTCTGGAAACACCATATATTTT; CDR3 protein: CASSLNPLRSGNTIYF
J gene: TRBJ2-1; D gene: NA; V gene: TRBV7-3; clone size: few; CDR3 length: 14; CDR3 DNA: TGTGCCAGCAGCCGACCCGGGACCGACAATGAGCAGTTCTTC; CDR3 protein: CASSRPGTDNEQFF
J gene: TRBJ1-2; D gene: TRBD1; V gene: TRBV10-3; clone size: medium-sized; CDR3 length: 13; CDR3 DNA: TGTGCCACACAGACAGGGGGCGACTATGGCTACACCTTC; CDR3 protein: CATQTGGDYGYTF
J gene: TRBJ1-4; D gene: NA; V gene: TRBV2; clone size: NA; CDR3 length: 11; CDR3 DNA: TGTGCCAGTAGGGGGGGCGAAAAACTGTTTTTT; CDR3 protein: CASRGGEKLFF
J gene: TRBJ1-1; D gene: TRBD1; V gene: TRBV6-5; clone size: once; CDR3 length: 14; CDR3 DNA: TGTGCCAGCAGTGAGGGACAGGGGAACACTGAAGCTTTCTTT; CDR3 protein: CASSEGQGNTEAFF
J gene: TRBJ1-2; D gene: NA; V gene: TRBV18; clone size: NA; CDR3 length: 15; CDR3 DNA: TGTGCCAGCTCACCGTCTAGGGGCTCTAACTATGGCTACACCTTC; CDR3 protein: CASSPSRGSNYGYTF
J gene: TRBJ2-6; D gene: TRBD2; V gene: TRBV2; clone size: NA; CDR3 length: 18; CDR3 DNA: TGTGCCAGCAGTTTACTAGCGGGGGGCCCCCCTGGGGCCAACGTCCTGACTTTC; CDR3 protein: CASSLLAGGPPGANVLTF
J gene: TRBJ2-1; D gene: TRBD2; V gene: TRBV19; clone size: NA; CDR3 length: 17; CDR3 DNA: TGTGCCAGTAGCTTGGGGCTAGCGGGAGGGCCGGGGAATGAGCAGTTCTTC; CDR3 protein: CASSLGLAGGPGNEQFF
J gene: TRBJ2-1; D gene: NA; V gene: TRBV7-9; clone size: NA; CDR3 length: 12; CDR3 DNA: TGTGCCAGCAGCTTAGGGCAGATGCGGGAGTTCTTC; CDR3 protein: CASSLGQMREFF
J gene: TRBJ1-1; D gene: NA; V gene: TRBV6-1; clone size: once; CDR3 length: 14; CDR3 DNA: TGCGCCAGCAGTCATGAGACAGTTAACACTGAAGCTTTCTTT; CDR3 protein: CASSHETVNTEAFF
J gene: TRBJ1-1; D gene: NA; V gene: TRBV18; clone size: NA; CDR3 length: 14; CDR3 DNA: TGTGCCAGCTCACCCATACGGGGGTACACTGAAGCTTTCTTT; CDR3 protein: CASSPIRGYTEAFF
J gene: TRBJ1-2; D gene: TRBD1; V gene: TRBV5-4; clone size: medium-sized; CDR3 length: 15; CDR3 DNA: TGTGCCAGCACCCTACGGACAGGGGGCAACTATGGCTACACCTTC; CDR3 protein: CASTLRTGGNYGYTF
J gene: TRBJ2-3; D gene: NA; V gene: TRBV7-8; clone size: NA; CDR3 length: 14; CDR3 DNA: TGTGCCAGCAGCTCAAATCGCCGAAGGGATACGCAGTATTTT; CDR3 protein: CASSSNRRRDTQYF
J gene: TRBJ2-2; D gene: NA; V gene: TRBV7-8; clone size: few; CDR3 length: 14; CDR3 DNA: TGTGCCAGCAGCTTCCGGCAGGGGCCCGGGGAGCTGTTTTTT; CDR3 protein: CASSFRQGPGELFF